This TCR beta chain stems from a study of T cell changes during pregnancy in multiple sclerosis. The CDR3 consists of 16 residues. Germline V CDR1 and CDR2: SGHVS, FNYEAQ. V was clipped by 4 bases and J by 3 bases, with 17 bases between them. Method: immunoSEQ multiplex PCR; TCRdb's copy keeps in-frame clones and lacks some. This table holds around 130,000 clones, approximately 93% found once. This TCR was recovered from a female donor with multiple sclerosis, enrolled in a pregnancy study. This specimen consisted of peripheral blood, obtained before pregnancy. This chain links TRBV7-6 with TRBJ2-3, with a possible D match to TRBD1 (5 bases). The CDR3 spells CASSSLAQGQTDTQYF. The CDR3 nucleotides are TGTGCCAGCAGCTCCCTGGCGCAAGGACAAACAGATACGCAGTATTTT.